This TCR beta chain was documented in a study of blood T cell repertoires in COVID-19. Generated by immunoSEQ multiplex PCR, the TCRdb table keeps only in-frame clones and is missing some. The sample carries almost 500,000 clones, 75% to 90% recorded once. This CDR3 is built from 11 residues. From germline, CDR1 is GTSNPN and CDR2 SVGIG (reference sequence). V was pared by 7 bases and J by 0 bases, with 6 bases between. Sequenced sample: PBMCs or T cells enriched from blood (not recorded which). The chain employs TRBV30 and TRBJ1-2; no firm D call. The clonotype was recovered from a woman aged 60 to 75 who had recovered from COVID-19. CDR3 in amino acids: CASEANYGYTF. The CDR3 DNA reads TGTGCCTCGGAGGCTAACTATGGCTACACCTTC.